This T cell receptor beta chain came from a study of beta chain features in type 1 diabetes. Across the whole study: Healthy donors, compared against patients, showed similar age, gender and cell yields.

In the case of this clone: Its specificity is unknown.

The germline V gene has CDR1 LNHNV and CDR2 YYDKDF (reference sequence). CDR3 length: 14 amino acids. V gave up 1 base and J gave up 7 bases, with 11 bases separating them. Expressed TCRB transcripts were sequenced after all isolated RNA was converted to cDNA. The repertoire was sequenced with immunoSEQ multiplex PCR; TCRdb's copy has only in-frame clones and lacks some. Of 120,000 or so clones listed, 17% are singletons. Overall study results and limits: Moderate yet significant TCRB CDR3 shortening was seen in Type 1 diabetes patients in all four CD4+ subsets.

A sort by CD45RO/CCR7/CD25/CD127/CD95/CD27 yielded CD4+ naive, central memory, regulatory and stem cell-like memory cells. Sequencing was carried out using central memory CD4+ T cells from blood. The genes are TRBV15 and TRBJ1-5; D is undetermined. The clonotype originates from a man younger than 35 with type 1 diabetes. This CDR3 reads CATSRGGSGQPQHF. CDR3 bases: TGTGCCACCAGCAGAGGCGGGTCCGGGCAGCCCCAGCATTTT.